This entry lists 21 T cell receptor beta chains sequenced from one sample in a study of OX40 agonist ivuxolimab in advanced cancers. This table comes from immunoSEQ multiplex PCR, and its TCRdb copy is limited to in-frame clones, with some not included. The sample shows some 62,000 clones, 85% of them seen only once. The sample in question was CD4+ or CD8+ T cells sorted from blood, obtained in a trial of the OX40 agonist ivuxolimab. The receptors shown here come from an adult with an advanced solid tumor such as melanoma, head and neck, liver or kidney cancer.

This chain connects TRBV5-6 to TRBJ2-1, with 9 bases that match TRBD2. Germline V CDR1 and CDR2: SGHDT, YYEEEE. V dropped 5 bases and J dropped 11; count of bases not matched to a gene: 20. CDR3 length: 17 amino acids. The CDR3 is CASSPKYPWREGGKQFF. Written as DNA, the CDR3 is TGTGCCAGCAGTCCGAAGTATCCGTGGCGGGAGGGAGGTAAGCAGTTCTTC.

The V gene is TRBV2, the J gene TRBJ1-1, with D possibly TRBD1 on 6 matching bases. The CDR3 is 15 amino acids. V lost 6 bases and J 12 bases, leaving 26 bases between the germline ends. Germline assignment: CDR1 SNHLY and CDR2 FYNNEI. Written as DNA, the CDR3 is TGTGCCAGCAGGGGGAGGACAGTTTCCCCACTGCGAACTTTCTTT. The encoded protein is CASRGRTVSPLRTFF.

The chain joins TRBV6-5 to TRBJ2-2, with D tentatively TRBD2 (5 bases). In germline, CDR1 is MNHEY, CDR2 SVGAGI. CDR3 length equals 14 residues. Trimming took off 2 bases at V and 4 bases at J, with 8 bases between the two ends. The CDR3 DNA reads TGTGCCAGCAGTTACGGACTGGGCACCGGGGAGCTGTTTTTT. It is translated as CASSYGLGTGELFF.

This clone was seen a handful of times. The chain links TRBV25-1 to TRBJ2-1; 12 bases map to TRBD2. The CDR3 consists of 15 residues. J was trimmed by 7 bases and V by 2 bases; bases with no gene match: 3. Germline V gene sequence: CDR1 MGHDK, CDR2 SYGVNS. CDR3 nucleotides: TGTGCCAGCAGTGAAGGTCTAGCGGGAGGGAATGAGCAGTTCTTC. The encoded protein is CASSEGLAGGNEQFF.

This chain links TRBV5-1 with TRBJ2-4; perhaps D is TRBD1 or TRBD2 (5 bases each). The CDR3 has 14 residues. Trimming took 0 bases from V and 8 from J, leaving 12 bases between them. In germline, CDR1 is SGHRS, CDR2 YFSETQ. CDR3 bases: TGCGCCAGCAGCTTGGCCGACGGGGCGGACATTCAGTACTTC. Amino acid sequence: CASSLADGADIQYF.

The V call is TRBV5-1, the J call TRBJ2-7; the D is unclear. Trimming removed 4 bases from V and 5 bases from J, with 10 bases in between. The CDR3 is 12 amino acids. Germline values: CDR1 SGHRS, CDR2 YFSETQ. CDR3 in DNA: TGCGCCAGCAGCCCCAGGTGGGACGAGCAGTACTTC. Protein sequence: CASSPRWDEQYF.

The chain has TRBV2 and TRBJ2-1, with D uncertain. This CDR3 has 13 amino acids. Germline V gene sequence: CDR1 SNHLY, CDR2 FYNNEI. Trimming shortened V by 5 bases and J by 6 bases, and 11 bases separated the two germline ends. The CDR3 region is CASSRILRNEQFF. The CDR3 nucleotides read TGTGCCAGCAGTCGTATACTACGCAATGAGCAGTTCTTC.

The chain uses TRBV5-1 and TRBJ1-1; 7 positions match TRBD1. The CDR3 loop spans 15 amino acids. V trimming: 2 bases; J trimming: 3 bases; junction bases outside the gene matches: 7. Germline V gene lookup returns CDR1 SGHRS and CDR2 YFSETQ. The CDR3 sequence is CASSFGTDGDTEAFF. The CDR3 DNA follows: TGCGCCAGCAGCTTCGGGACAGACGGTGACACTGAAGCTTTCTTT.

The J gene is TRBJ2-5, the V gene TRBV7-2; either TRBD1 or TRBD2 may supply D (7 bases each). The germline V gene has CDR1 SGHTA and CDR2 FQGNSA. The CDR3 spans 15 residues. With 0 bases removed from V and 6 bases from J, the gap between germline ends came to 14 bases. CDR3 in amino acids: CASSLAAGGAQTQYF. As DNA, the CDR3 is TGTGCCAGCAGCTTAGCGGCAGGGGGGGCGCAGACCCAGTACTTC.

This rearrangement joins TRBV18 to TRBJ2-1, with 15 bases identical to TRBD2. The V and J ends lost 5 bases and 4 bases, in that order; junction bases with no gene match: 3. CDR1 and CDR2 (germline): KGHSH, LQKENI. The CDR3 sequence is 16 residues long. The CDR3 DNA reads TGTGCCAGCTCAGCTGGGACTAGCGGGGGGTACAATGAGCAGTTCTTC. The encoded protein is CASSAGTSGGYNEQFF.

This clone was counted a single time. The chain carries TRBV4-2 and TRBJ2-3; a possible D gene is TRBD1 (6 bases). Germline-derived CDR1 and CDR2 are LGHNA and YNFKEQ. V shed 4 bases and J shed 0 bases, with 23 bases lying between them. CDR3 length equals 19 residues. The CDR3 DNA sequence: TGTGCCAGCAGCCGGGTAGGGGGTCTGGCGGGTGGGAGCACAGATACGCAGTATTTT. Residues: CASSRVGGLAGGSTDTQYF.

The chain recombines TRBV10-3 with TRBJ2-7; 13 nucleotides agree with TRBD2. The V gene end was trimmed by 4 bases and the J gene end by 2 bases; junction bases not matched to a gene: 14. The CDR3 is made up of 19 amino acids. The germline V gene encodes CDR1 ENHRY and CDR2 SYGVKD. CDR3 bases: TGTGCCATCAGTGGGCCAAGACTAGCGGGAGGTCCCAATGCCTACGAGCAGTACTTC. The encoded protein is CAISGPRLAGGPNAYEQYF.

This chain connects TRBV30 to TRBJ2-2; a weak D match, TRBD2 (5 bases). Trimming removed 5 bases from V and 7 bases from J, with 8 bases in between. Germline V CDR1 and CDR2: GTSNPN, SVGIG (reference sequence). The length of the CDR3 is 11 residues. CDR3 sequence reads: CAWGLHGELFF. The CDR3 bases are TGTGCCTGGGGACTGCACGGGGAGCTGTTTTTT.

V is TRBV11-2 and J is TRBJ2-1; the D is unclear. The ends were cut back, 0 bases at V and 5 bases at J, with 5 bases in the middle. The V gene's germline CDR1 is SGHAT and CDR2 FQNNGV. The CDR3 is 13 amino acids. CDR3 DNA sequence: TGTGCCAGCAGCTTAGATCAAAACAATGAGCAGTTCTTC. Translated, it gives CASSLDQNNEQFF.

This sequence joins TRBV27 and TRBJ2-3; D not resolved. This CDR3 contains 14 residues. The V end was cut by 6 bases, the J end by 0 bases, with 10 bases between. Per germline, CDR1 MNHEY and CDR2 SMNVEV (reference sequence). CDR3 sequence reads: CASSPVGSTDTQYF. DNA of the CDR3: TGTGCCAGCAGCCCCGTAGGCAGCACAGATACGCAGTATTTT.

The chain links TRBV19 to TRBJ2-5, with a weak D call TRBD1 (5 bases). This CDR3 is 16 amino acids long. The V end was cut by 3 bases, the J end by 2 bases, with 16 bases between. Germline values: CDR1 LNHDA, CDR2 SQIVND (reference sequence). CDR3 region: CASSMWEGVSQETQYF. The CDR3, as DNA: TGTGCCAGTAGTATGTGGGAAGGGGTGAGTCAAGAGACCCAGTACTTC.

The V call is TRBV7-9, the J call TRBJ2-1, with TRBD2 as a possible D gene (6 bases). Trimming stripped 0 bases from V and 7 bases from J, with 10 bases between. The CDR3 is 14 residues long. Germline V gene sequence: CDR1 SEHNR, CDR2 FQNEAQ (reference sequence). The CDR3 DNA follows: TGTGCCAGCAGCTTAGCGTCCGGAGGGAATGAGCAGTTCTTC. This encodes CASSLASGGNEQFF. The full variable domain, with the rest looked up from reference TRBV7-9 and TRBJ2-1, is DTGVSQNPRHKITKRGQNVTFRCDPISEHNRLYWYRQTLGQGPEFLTYFQNEAQLEKSRLLSDRFSAERPKGSFSTLEIQRTEQGDSAMYLCASSLASGGNEQFFGPGTRLTVL.

J is TRBJ1-1 and V is TRBV7-9, with TRBD1 as a possible D gene (6 bases). V dropped 5 bases and J dropped 3 bases, with 16 bases sitting between them. Per germline, CDR1 SEHNR and CDR2 FQNEAQ (reference sequence). The CDR3 has 15 residues. CDR3 DNA sequence: TGTGCCAGCAGCCAAGGACCACCAGGGGACACTGAAGCTTTCTTT. It translates to CASSQGPPGDTEAFF.

This clone has a handful of counts. The chain recombines TRBV19 with TRBJ1-2, with 7 bases aligning to TRBD1. J was trimmed by 4 bases and V by 7 bases; bases with no gene match: 3. Germline values: CDR1 LNHDA, CDR2 SQIVND (reference sequence). This CDR3 has 12 amino acids. CDR3 sequence: CASNNRGYGYTF. Written as DNA, the CDR3 is TGTGCCAGTAACAACAGGGGCTATGGCTACACCTTC.

This chain uses TRBV6-5 with TRBJ2-5; D is uncertain. Germline-derived CDR1 and CDR2 are MNHEY and SVGAGI. V gave up 9 bases and J gave up 1 base, with 6 bases separating them. This CDR3 comprises 11 residues. Here the CDR3 DNA reads TGTGCCAGTGGAACCCAAGAGACCCAGTACTTC. Translating it yields CASGTQETQYF.

The CDR3: CASRGVGTNEQFF. CDR3 DNA: TGTGCCAGTAGGGGGGTCGGGACCAATGAGCAGTTCTTC. V usage is TRBV19 and J usage is TRBJ2-1; D tentatively reads TRBD1 or TRBD2 (5 bases each). This CDR3 contains 13 residues. The germline V and J ends were trimmed by 6 bases and 6 bases, with 12 bases remaining between them. Germline CDR1 and CDR2: LNHDA and SQIVND (reference sequence).